A selection of T cell receptor beta chains follows, all from one sample in a study of radiotherapy plus CTLA-4 blockade in lung cancer. The protocol was immunoSEQ multiplex PCR, while the TCRdb copy is restricted to in-frame clones and leaves out a portion. The repertoire holds tens of thousands of clones, with around 80% as singletons. The material sequenced was peripheral blood, taken from a patient treated with radiotherapy plus ipilimumab. The receptors derive from a human donor with non-small cell lung cancer who had a complete response to radiotherapy plus ipilimumab. Both conserved end residues are part of each CDR3. The D gene is left open where the match is weak. Some rows mark clone size as missing; the rest say once, few, many or name a class of expanded clone.

v_gene: TRBV7-9
len: 14
j_gene: TRBJ2-3
d_gene: .
abundance: .
CDR3nt: TGTGCCAGCAGCTTATCCGAGCCGGATAATACGCAGTATTTT
CDR3aa: CASSLSEPDNTQYF

v_gene: TRBV7-2
len: 13
j_gene: TRBJ2-1
d_gene: .
abundance: .
CDR3nt: TGTGCCAGCAGCTTACTAACGGGACGGCCTCTGCTCTTC
CDR3aa: CASSLLTGRPLLF

v_gene: TRBV27
len: 15
j_gene: TRBJ1-2
d_gene: .
abundance: .
CDR3nt: TGTGCCAGCAGTTCAGCCTCGCAGGGCCCCTCTGGCTACACCTTC
CDR3aa: CASSSASQGPSGYTF

v_gene: TRBV6-6
len: 14
j_gene: TRBJ1-2
d_gene: TRBD1
abundance: few
CDR3nt: TGTGCCAGCAGCGTACAGGGGTCGGGCTATGGCTACACCTTC
CDR3aa: CASSVQGSGYGYTF

v_gene: TRBV6-5
len: 15
j_gene: TRBJ1-2
d_gene: .
abundance: .
CDR3nt: TGTGCCAGCAGTTACTCGAACAGTGCTAACTATGGCTACACCTTC
CDR3aa: CASSYSNSANYGYTF

v_gene: TRBV12-5
len: 12
j_gene: TRBJ2-7
d_gene: .
abundance: .
CDR3nt: TGTGCTAGTGGTTTCAATTACTACGAGCAGTACTTC
CDR3aa: CASGFNYYEQYF

v_gene: TRBV5-4
len: 16
j_gene: TRBJ1-5
d_gene: .
abundance: .
CDR3nt: TGTGCCAGCAGCTTGGGGCCTCCTCGGAGGAATCAGCCCCAGCATTTT
CDR3aa: CASSLGPPRRNQPQHF

v_gene: TRBV7-9
len: 14
j_gene: TRBJ1-2
d_gene: .
abundance: .
CDR3nt: TGTGCCAGCAGCTTAGAGGGGGGAAGCTATGGCTACACCTTC
CDR3aa: CASSLEGGSYGYTF

v_gene: TRBV6-5
len: 14
j_gene: TRBJ2-7
d_gene: TRBD1
abundance: .
CDR3nt: TGTGCCAGCAGTTCTCAAACAGGGGGGTACGAGCAGTACTTC
CDR3aa: CASSSQTGGYEQYF

v_gene: TRBV11-3
len: 15
j_gene: TRBJ2-1
d_gene: TRBD2
abundance: .
CDR3nt: TGTGCCAGCAGCTTAGACCAACTTAGCGGGAGGGCCCAGTTCTTC
CDR3aa: CASSLDQLSGRAQFF

v_gene: TRBV19
len: 13
j_gene: TRBJ2-7
d_gene: .
abundance: .
CDR3nt: TGTGCCAGTAGTAGCAGGGATACCTACGAGCAGTACTTC
CDR3aa: CASSSRDTYEQYF

v_gene: TRBV5-1
len: 14
j_gene: TRBJ2-2
d_gene: .
abundance: .
CDR3nt: TGCGCCAGCAGCGTAGATTCGGGCTCCGGGGAGCTGTTTTTT
CDR3aa: CASSVDSGSGELFF

v_gene: TRBV7-6
len: 14
j_gene: TRBJ2-7
d_gene: TRBD2
abundance: .
CDR3nt: TGTGCCAGCAGACCTACTAGCGGGGCCTACGAGCAGTACTTC
CDR3aa: CASRPTSGAYEQYF

v_gene: TRBV30
len: 13
j_gene: TRBJ2-7
d_gene: .
abundance: .
CDR3nt: TGTGCCTGGAGTGTACGGCAGCGTTACGAGCAGTACTTC
CDR3aa: CAWSVRQRYEQYF

v_gene: TRBV11-2
len: 13
j_gene: TRBJ2-3
d_gene: .
abundance: .
CDR3nt: TGTGCCAGCAGACTAAACAGCGCCGATACGCAGTATTTT
CDR3aa: CASRLNSADTQYF

v_gene: TRBV11-2
len: 14
j_gene: TRBJ1-2
d_gene: .
abundance: .
CDR3nt: TGTGCCAGCAGCTTAGATGCGGAGGGGAATGGCTACACCTTC
CDR3aa: CASSLDAEGNGYTF

v_gene: TRBV7-2
len: 15
j_gene: TRBJ2-2
d_gene: .
abundance: .
CDR3nt: TGTGCCAGCAGCTTAATCAGGGGGAACACCGGGGAGCTGTTTTTT
CDR3aa: CASSLIRGNTGELFF

v_gene: TRBV19
len: 15
j_gene: TRBJ1-2
d_gene: TRBD1
abundance: .
CDR3nt: TGTGCCAGTAGTGCACCGGGACAGGGGGACTATGGCTACACCTTC
CDR3aa: CASSAPGQGDYGYTF

v_gene: TRBV18
len: 18
j_gene: TRBJ2-7
d_gene: TRBD2
abundance: .
CDR3nt: TGTGCCAGCTCCTCGACCCATAGCGGGGGCCTATACTCCTACGAGCAGTACTTC
CDR3aa: CASSSTHSGGLYSYEQYF

v_gene: TRBV5-1
len: 15
j_gene: TRBJ2-3
d_gene: .
abundance: .
CDR3nt: TGCGCCAGCAGTAGGCAGGGACAAGGCACAGATACGCAGTATTTT
CDR3aa: CASSRQGQGTDTQYF

v_gene: TRBV6-5
len: 15
j_gene: TRBJ1-4
d_gene: .
abundance: .
CDR3nt: TGTGCCACCAAGATACTCCGGGACGGGAATGAAAAACTGTTTTTT
CDR3aa: CATKILRDGNEKLFF

v_gene: TRBV11-3
len: 19
j_gene: TRBJ2-1
d_gene: .
abundance: .
CDR3nt: TGTGCCAGCAGCTTAGTTGGCCCATCCGGGCGAACTAGTTTGGATGAGCAGTTCTTC
CDR3aa: CASSLVGPSGRTSLDEQFF

v_gene: TRBV6-5
len: 9
j_gene: TRBJ1-5
d_gene: .
abundance: .
CDR3nt: TGTGCCAGCAGTGGGACCCAGCATTTT
CDR3aa: CASSGTQHF

v_gene: TRBV7-2
len: 17
j_gene: TRBJ1-5
d_gene: TRBD1
abundance: .
CDR3nt: TGTGCCAGCGGCACTCCGGGGGGACAGGGCGCGTCTCAGCCCCAGCATTTT
CDR3aa: CASGTPGGQGASQPQHF

v_gene: TRBV29-1
len: 14
j_gene: TRBJ1-1
d_gene: TRBD1
abundance: .
CDR3nt: TGCACCTCCCGAGGGGCAGGGGGCGAGGGTGAAGCTTTCTTT
CDR3aa: CTSRGAGGEGEAFF

v_gene: TRBV7-8
len: 18
j_gene: TRBJ2-5
d_gene: TRBD2
abundance: few
CDR3nt: TGTGCCAGCAGCTCCCTCTTCGGGGAGGGGCCGCGGGGGGAGACCCAGTACTTC
CDR3aa: CASSSLFGEGPRGETQYF

v_gene: TRBV5-1
len: 15
j_gene: TRBJ2-1
d_gene: .
abundance: .
CDR3nt: TGCGCCAGCAGCTTGTCGACAGGCCTAGGCAATGAGCAGTTCTTC
CDR3aa: CASSLSTGLGNEQFF

v_gene: TRBV7-9
len: 16
j_gene: TRBJ2-2
d_gene: TRBD2
abundance: .
CDR3nt: TGTGCCAGCAGCAATAGCGGGAGGCCGAACACCGGGGAGCTGTTTTTT
CDR3aa: CASSNSGRPNTGELFF

v_gene: TRBV4-1
len: 14
j_gene: TRBJ1-5
d_gene: .
abundance: medium-sized
CDR3nt: TGCGCCAGCAGCCAAGTGAGAGGCCCCCAGCCCCAGCATTTT
CDR3aa: CASSQVRGPQPQHF

v_gene: TRBV2
len: 14
j_gene: TRBJ2-7
d_gene: TRBD1
abundance: .
CDR3nt: TGTGCCAGCAGCTCCGACAGGGACTCCTACGAGCAGTACTTC
CDR3aa: CASSSDRDSYEQYF

v_gene: TRBV9
len: 17
j_gene: TRBJ1-6
d_gene: .
abundance: .
CDR3nt: TGTGCCAGCAGCCTAACACCGACAGCATACTATAATTCACCCCTCCACTTT
CDR3aa: CASSLTPTAYYNSPLHF

v_gene: TRBV6-5
len: 14
j_gene: TRBJ2-1
d_gene: .
abundance: .
CDR3nt: TGTGCCAGCAAGCGGGTGGGTTCCTACAATGAGCAGTTCTTC
CDR3aa: CASKRVGSYNEQFF

v_gene: TRBV5-6
len: 18
j_gene: TRBJ2-2
d_gene: TRBD2
abundance: .
CDR3nt: TGTGCCGGCAGCTTGGCCACGGGACTAGCGGGGACCACCGGGGAGCTGTTTTTT
CDR3aa: CAGSLATGLAGTTGELFF

v_gene: TRBV5-1
len: 15
j_gene: TRBJ2-2
d_gene: TRBD1
abundance: .
CDR3nt: TGCGCCAGCAGCTCGGGACAGGTTAACACCGGGGAGCTGTTTTTT
CDR3aa: CASSSGQVNTGELFF

v_gene: TRBV29-1
len: 10
j_gene: TRBJ2-1
d_gene: .
abundance: .
CDR3nt: TGCAGCGTTCGGGTAGGTGAGCAGTTCTTC
CDR3aa: CSVRVGEQFF

v_gene: TRBV28
len: 11
j_gene: TRBJ1-2
d_gene: .
abundance: .
CDR3nt: TGTGCCAGCAGTTCGGACTATGGCTACACCTTC
CDR3aa: CASSSDYGYTF

v_gene: TRBV5-1
len: 17
j_gene: TRBJ2-1
d_gene: TRBD2
abundance: .
CDR3nt: TGCGCCAGCAGCGGTGCTAGCGGGGGGGACACCTACAATGAGCAGTTCTTC
CDR3aa: CASSGASGGDTYNEQFF

v_gene: TRBV4-3
len: 18
j_gene: TRBJ2-3
d_gene: .
abundance: once
CDR3nt: TGCGCCAGCAGCCAAGATTGGCTGGTTCTAGCTAGCACAGATACGCAGTATTTT
CDR3aa: CASSQDWLVLASTDTQYF

v_gene: TRBV5-6
len: 15
j_gene: TRBJ1-1
d_gene: TRBD1
abundance: .
CDR3nt: TGTGCCAGCAGTTGGGACAGGGGATGGGGTGGGGAAGCTTTCTTT
CDR3aa: CASSWDRGWGGEAFF

v_gene: TRBV28
len: 14
j_gene: TRBJ2-2
d_gene: .
abundance: .
CDR3nt: TGTGCCAGCAGCCTCATAGGGGGGACCGGGGAGCTGTTTTTT
CDR3aa: CASSLIGGTGELFF

v_gene: TRBV27
len: 13
j_gene: TRBJ2-4
d_gene: .
abundance: .
CDR3nt: TGTGCCAGCAGTTTAGAGAGGGGAAACATTCAGTACTTC
CDR3aa: CASSLERGNIQYF

v_gene: TRBV11-2
len: 15
j_gene: TRBJ1-3
d_gene: .
abundance: .
CDR3nt: TGTGCCAGCAGCTTCTCAGGGATCTCTGGAAACACCATATATTTT
CDR3aa: CASSFSGISGNTIYF

v_gene: TRBV7-9
len: 16
j_gene: TRBJ2-7
d_gene: .
abundance: .
CDR3nt: TGTGCCAGCAGCTTAGGAGGAGGGGAACGGGTTAGGGTGCAGTACTTC
CDR3aa: CASSLGGGERVRVQYF

v_gene: TRBV30
len: 18
j_gene: TRBJ1-2
d_gene: TRBD1
abundance: .
CDR3nt: TGTGCCTGGAGTGCGGGCTGGACAGGTACCGATTCTAACTATGGCTACACCTTC
CDR3aa: CAWSAGWTGTDSNYGYTF

v_gene: TRBV19
len: 14
j_gene: TRBJ2-6
d_gene: .
abundance: .
CDR3nt: TGTGCCAGTAACTACAGGACTGGGGCCAACGTCCTGACTTTC
CDR3aa: CASNYRTGANVLTF

v_gene: TRBV7-8
len: 16
j_gene: TRBJ2-1
d_gene: TRBD2
abundance: .
CDR3nt: TGTGCCAGCAGCTTAGTGGGCGGGAGGGCCCAAGGTTCTAAGTTCTTC
CDR3aa: CASSLVGGRAQGSKFF

v_gene: TRBV10-1
len: 14
j_gene: TRBJ2-6
d_gene: .
abundance: .
CDR3nt: TGCGCCAGCAGCGAGGGGCAAGGGGCCAACGTCCTGACTTTC
CDR3aa: CASSEGQGANVLTF

v_gene: TRBV9
len: 10
j_gene: TRBJ2-5
d_gene: .
abundance: once
CDR3nt: TGTGCCAGCAGCGGTGAGACCCAGTACTTC
CDR3aa: CASSGETQYF

v_gene: TRBV7-8
len: 14
j_gene: TRBJ1-1
d_gene: .
abundance: .
CDR3nt: TGTGCCAGCAGCCTGCAGGGGACGAACACTGAAGCTTTCTTT
CDR3aa: CASSLQGTNTEAFF

v_gene: TRBV5-1
len: 16
j_gene: TRBJ2-2
d_gene: .
abundance: .
CDR3nt: TGCGCCAGCAGCTTAGGCCACGGCGGGGACCCCGGGGAGCTGTTTTTT
CDR3aa: CASSLGHGGDPGELFF